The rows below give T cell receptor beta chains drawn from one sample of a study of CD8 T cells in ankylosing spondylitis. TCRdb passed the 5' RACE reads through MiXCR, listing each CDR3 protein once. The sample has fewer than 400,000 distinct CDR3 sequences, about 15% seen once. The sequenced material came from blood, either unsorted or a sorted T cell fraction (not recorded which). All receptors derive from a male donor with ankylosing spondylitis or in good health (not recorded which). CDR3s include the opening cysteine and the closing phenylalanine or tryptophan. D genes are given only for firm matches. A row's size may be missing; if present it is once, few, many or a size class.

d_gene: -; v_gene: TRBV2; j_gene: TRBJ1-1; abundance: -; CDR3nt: TGTGCCAGCACCTACGACCCGAACACTGAAGCTTTCTTT; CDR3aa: CASTYDPNTEAFF
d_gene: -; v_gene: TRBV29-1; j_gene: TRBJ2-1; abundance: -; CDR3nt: TGCAGCGTTGAGGGGGGCCGGGCCCCCTACAATGAGCAGTTCTTC; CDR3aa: CSVEGGRAPYNEQFF
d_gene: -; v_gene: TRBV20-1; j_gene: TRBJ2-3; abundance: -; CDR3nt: TGCAGTGCCCTTCTCCCGGGCACAGATACGCAGTATTTT; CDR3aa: CSALLPGTDTQYF
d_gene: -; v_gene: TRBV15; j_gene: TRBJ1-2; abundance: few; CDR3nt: TGTGCCACCAGCCGGGGGCAGGGGAACGGCTACACCTTC; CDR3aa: CATSRGQGNGYTF
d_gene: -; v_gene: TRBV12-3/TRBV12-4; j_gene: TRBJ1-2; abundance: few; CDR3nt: TGTGCCAGCGGGGAGAGGGTCGGTGTAGGCTACACCTTC; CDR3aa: CASGERVGVGYTF
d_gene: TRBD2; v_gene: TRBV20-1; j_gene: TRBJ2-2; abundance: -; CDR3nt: TGCAGTGCCCATCCCCCTAGCGGGAAAAACACCGGGGAGCTGTTTTTT; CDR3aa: CSAHPPSGKNTGELFF
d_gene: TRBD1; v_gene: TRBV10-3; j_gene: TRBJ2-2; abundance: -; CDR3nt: TGTGCCATCAGGCCCACAGGGGGCGCGGGCACCGGGGAGCTGTTTTTT; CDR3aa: CAIRPTGGAGTGELFF
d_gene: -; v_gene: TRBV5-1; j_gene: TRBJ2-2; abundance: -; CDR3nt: TGCGCCAGCAGCTTGGTTAAGGGGGCCGGGGAGCTGTTTTTT; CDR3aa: CASSLVKGAGELFF
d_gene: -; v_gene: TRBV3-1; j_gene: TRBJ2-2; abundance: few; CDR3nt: TGTGCCAGCAGCCACAGGAACACCGGGGAGCTGTTTTTT; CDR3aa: CASSHRNTGELFF
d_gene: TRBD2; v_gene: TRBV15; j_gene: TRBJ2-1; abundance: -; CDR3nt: TGTGCCACCAGCAGAGATGGGGGCGGGAGGGGCTACAATGAGCAGTTCTTC; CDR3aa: CATSRDGGGRGYNEQFF
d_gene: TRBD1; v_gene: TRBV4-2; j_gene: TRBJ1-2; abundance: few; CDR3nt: TGTGCCAGCAGCCATGCCGGGACAGGGGTTGCTGGCTACACCTTC; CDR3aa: CASSHAGTGVAGYTF
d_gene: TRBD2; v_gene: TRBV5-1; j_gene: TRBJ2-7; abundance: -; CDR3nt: TGCGCCAGCATGAGATCCGGGACTAGCGGGGTCCCGCCTCACGAGCAGTACTTC; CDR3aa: CASMRSGTSGVPPHEQYF
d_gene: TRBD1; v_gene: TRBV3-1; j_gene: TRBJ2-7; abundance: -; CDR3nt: TGTGCCAGCAGCCAAGATCGGACAGGGAATAACGAGCAGTACTTC; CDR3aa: CASSQDRTGNNEQYF
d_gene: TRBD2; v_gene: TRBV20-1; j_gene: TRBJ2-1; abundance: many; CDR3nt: TGCAGTGCTAGAGGTGGACTAGCGGGAGGGCCAGTCGATGAGCAGTTCTTC; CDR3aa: CSARGGLAGGPVDEQFF
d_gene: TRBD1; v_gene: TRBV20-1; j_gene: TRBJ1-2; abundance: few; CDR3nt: TGCAGTGCTAATACAGGGGGCACAGGCTACACCTTC; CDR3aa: CSANTGGTGYTF
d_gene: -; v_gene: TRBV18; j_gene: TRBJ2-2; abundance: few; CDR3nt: TGTGCCAGCTCACCACTCAAATCGGACACCGGGGAGCTGTTTTTT; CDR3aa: CASSPLKSDTGELFF
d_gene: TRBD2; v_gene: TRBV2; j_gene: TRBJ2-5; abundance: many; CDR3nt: TGTGCCAGCAATAACGAAGCGGGGTTTGAGACCCAGTACTTC; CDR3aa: CASNNEAGFETQYF
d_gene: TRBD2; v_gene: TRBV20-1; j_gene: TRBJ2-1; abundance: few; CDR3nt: TGCAGTGCGGGGGGGAGCTCCTACAATGAGCAGTTCTTC; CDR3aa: CSAGGSSYNEQFF
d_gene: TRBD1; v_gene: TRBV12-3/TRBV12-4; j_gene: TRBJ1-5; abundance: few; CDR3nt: TGTGCCAGCAGGAAAACCGGGACAGGGGGTAGTCAGCCCCAGCATTTT; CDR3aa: CASRKTGTGGSQPQHF
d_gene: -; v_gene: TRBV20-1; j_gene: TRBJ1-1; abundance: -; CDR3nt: TGCAGTGCTAGTGGGTCATCGGCTGAAGCTTTCTTT; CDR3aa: CSASGSSAEAFF
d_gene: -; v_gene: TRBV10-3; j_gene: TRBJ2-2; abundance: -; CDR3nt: TGTGCCATCAGTGAACCCGGGATTGGCACCGGGGAGCTGTTTTTT; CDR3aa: CAISEPGIGTGELFF
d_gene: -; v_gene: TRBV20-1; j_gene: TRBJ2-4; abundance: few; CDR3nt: TGCAGTGCCCGCGCTAGAGGCGAAAACATTCAGTACTTC; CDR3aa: CSARARGENIQYF
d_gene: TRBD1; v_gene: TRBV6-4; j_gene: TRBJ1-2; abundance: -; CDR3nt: TGTGCCCTCACGGCCGGCCAGGGGGCGGACTATGGCTACACCTTC; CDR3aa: CALTAGQGADYGYTF
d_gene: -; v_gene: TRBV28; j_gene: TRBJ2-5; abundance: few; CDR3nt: TGTGCCAGCAGTATCCCTGACAGGCAAGAGACCCAGTACTTC; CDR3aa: CASSIPDRQETQYF
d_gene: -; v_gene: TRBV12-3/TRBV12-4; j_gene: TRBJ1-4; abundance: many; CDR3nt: TGTGCCAGCAGTTCCCCGTGGATGGGGGCGAGTGAAAAACTGTTTTTT; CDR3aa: CASSSPWMGASEKLFF
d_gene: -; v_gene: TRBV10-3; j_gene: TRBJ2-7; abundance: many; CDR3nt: TGTGCCATCAGTGAGTCAGGGGCTGGTCCGTACGAGCAGTACTTC; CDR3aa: CAISESGAGPYEQYF
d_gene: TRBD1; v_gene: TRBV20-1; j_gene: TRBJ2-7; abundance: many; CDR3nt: TGCAGTGCTAGAGATCCAGGGGACAGGGGCATCGAGCAGTACTTC; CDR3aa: CSARDPGDRGIEQYF
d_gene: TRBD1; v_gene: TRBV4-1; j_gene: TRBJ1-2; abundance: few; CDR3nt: TGCGCCAGCAGCCAGACGGACAGGGTAACGAACTATGGCTACACCTTC; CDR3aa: CASSQTDRVTNYGYTF
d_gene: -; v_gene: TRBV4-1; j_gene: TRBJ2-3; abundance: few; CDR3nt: TGCGCCAGCAGCCAACGCCAGACAGATACGCAGTATTTT; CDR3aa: CASSQRQTDTQYF
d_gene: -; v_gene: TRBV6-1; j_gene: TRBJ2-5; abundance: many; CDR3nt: TGTGCCAGCACCCGAAAGACAAACCAAGAGACCCAGTACTTC; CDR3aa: CASTRKTNQETQYF
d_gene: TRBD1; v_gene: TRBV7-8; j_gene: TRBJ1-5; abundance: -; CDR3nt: TGTGCCAGCAGCTCAGAGTGGGGGGACAGAAGTCAGCCCCAGCATTTT; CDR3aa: CASSSEWGDRSQPQHF
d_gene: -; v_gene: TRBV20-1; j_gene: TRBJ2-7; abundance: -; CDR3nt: TGCAGTGCTAGCTCCAGGGCCTCCTACGAGCAGTACTTC; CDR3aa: CSASSRASYEQYF
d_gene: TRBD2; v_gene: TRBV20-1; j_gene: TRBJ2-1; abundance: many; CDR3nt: TGCAGTGCTCCCCGGGACTACAACAATGAGCAGTTCTTC; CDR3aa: CSAPRDYNNEQFF
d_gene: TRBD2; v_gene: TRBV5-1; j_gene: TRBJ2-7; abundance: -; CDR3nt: TGCGCCAGCAGCATGACTAGCCCGTCCTACGAGCAGTACTTC; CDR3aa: CASSMTSPSYEQYF
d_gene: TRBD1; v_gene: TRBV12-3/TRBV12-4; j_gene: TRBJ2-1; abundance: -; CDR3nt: TGTGCCAGCAGTTTAACCCACAGGGGGTATCGCAATGAGCAGTTCTTC; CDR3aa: CASSLTHRGYRNEQFF
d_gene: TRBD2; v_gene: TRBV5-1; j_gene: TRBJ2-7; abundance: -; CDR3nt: TGCGCCAGCAGCTTGGGGGCCGGGAGGGACTACGAGCAGTACTTC; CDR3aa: CASSLGAGRDYEQYF
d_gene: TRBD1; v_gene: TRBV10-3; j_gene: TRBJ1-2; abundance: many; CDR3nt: TGTGCCATCCGACCCCCCGGGACAGCCTATGGCTACACCTTC; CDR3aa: CAIRPPGTAYGYTF
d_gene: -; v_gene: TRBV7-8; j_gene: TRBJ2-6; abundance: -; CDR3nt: TGTGCCAGCAGCTTAGCGACTGGAGGTATTGGCGTCCTGACTTTC; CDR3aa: CASSLATGGIGVLTF
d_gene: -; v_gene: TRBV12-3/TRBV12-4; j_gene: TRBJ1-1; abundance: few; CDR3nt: TGTGCCAGCAAGGCAGGGATGAACACTGAAGCTTTCTTT; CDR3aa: CASKAGMNTEAFF
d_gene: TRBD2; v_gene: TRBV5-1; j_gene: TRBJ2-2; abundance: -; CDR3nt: TGCGCCAGCAGCGGGGGGACTAGCGGGACGAACACCGGGGAGCTGTTTTTT; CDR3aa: CASSGGTSGTNTGELFF
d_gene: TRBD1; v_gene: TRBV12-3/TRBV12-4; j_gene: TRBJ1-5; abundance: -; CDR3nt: TGTGCCAGCAGTTTAAGGGACAGGGGGCTCCATCAGCCCCAGCATTTT; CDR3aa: CASSLRDRGLHQPQHF
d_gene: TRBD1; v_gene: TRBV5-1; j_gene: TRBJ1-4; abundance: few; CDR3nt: TGCGCCAGCAGCTACCGACAGGGGACTAATGAAAAACTGTTTTTT; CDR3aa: CASSYRQGTNEKLFF
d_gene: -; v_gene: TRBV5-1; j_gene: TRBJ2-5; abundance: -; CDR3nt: TGCGCCAGCAGCTTAGGATCCTCCGGGCAAGAGACCCAGTACTTC; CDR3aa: CASSLGSSGQETQYF
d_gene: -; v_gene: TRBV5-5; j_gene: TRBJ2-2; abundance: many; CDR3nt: TGTGCCAGCACCCTTAACCCCCCAGGAAACACCGGGGAGCTGTTTTTT; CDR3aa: CASTLNPPGNTGELFF
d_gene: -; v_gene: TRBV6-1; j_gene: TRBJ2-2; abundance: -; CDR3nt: TGTGCCAGCGACACAGGGAACACCGGGGAGCTGTTTTTT; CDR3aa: CASDTGNTGELFF
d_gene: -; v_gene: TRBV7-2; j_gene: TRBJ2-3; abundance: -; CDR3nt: TGTGCCAGCAGCGACCGTAATACGCAGTATTTT; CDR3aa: CASSDRNTQYF
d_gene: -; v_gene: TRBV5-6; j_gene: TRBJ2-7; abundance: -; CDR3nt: TGTGCCAGCAGCTTGGCCCCGGACGGGACCTACGAGCAGTACTTC; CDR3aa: CASSLAPDGTYEQYF
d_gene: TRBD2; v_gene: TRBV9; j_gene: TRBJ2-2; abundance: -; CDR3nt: TGTGCCAGCAGCGCGACTAGCGGCGCCACCGGGGAGCTGTTTTTT; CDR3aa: CASSATSGATGELFF
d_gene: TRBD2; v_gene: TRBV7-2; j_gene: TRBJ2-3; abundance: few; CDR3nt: TGTGCCAGCAGCGCACTAGCGGGGGGCGTCACAGATACGCAGTATTTT; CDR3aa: CASSALAGGVTDTQYF
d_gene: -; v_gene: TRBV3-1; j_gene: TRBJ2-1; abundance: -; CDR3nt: TGTGCCAGCAGCCAACTCCCGGGGGCCGCATACAATGAGCAGTTCTTC; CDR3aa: CASSQLPGAAYNEQFF
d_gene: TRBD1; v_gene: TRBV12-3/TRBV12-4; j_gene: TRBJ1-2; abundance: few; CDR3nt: TGTGCCAGCAGCCGGACGGACAGGGTAAACTATGGCTACACCTTC; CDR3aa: CASSRTDRVNYGYTF
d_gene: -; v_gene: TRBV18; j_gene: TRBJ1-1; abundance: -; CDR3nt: TGTGCCAGCTCACCACCGACCCTCGGGGCCACTGAAGCTTTCTTT; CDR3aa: CASSPPTLGATEAFF
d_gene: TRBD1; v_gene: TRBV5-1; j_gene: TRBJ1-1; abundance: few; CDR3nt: TGCGCCAGCAGCTTGGAAGACAGGGGGCTTACTGAAGCTTTCTTT; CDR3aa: CASSLEDRGLTEAFF